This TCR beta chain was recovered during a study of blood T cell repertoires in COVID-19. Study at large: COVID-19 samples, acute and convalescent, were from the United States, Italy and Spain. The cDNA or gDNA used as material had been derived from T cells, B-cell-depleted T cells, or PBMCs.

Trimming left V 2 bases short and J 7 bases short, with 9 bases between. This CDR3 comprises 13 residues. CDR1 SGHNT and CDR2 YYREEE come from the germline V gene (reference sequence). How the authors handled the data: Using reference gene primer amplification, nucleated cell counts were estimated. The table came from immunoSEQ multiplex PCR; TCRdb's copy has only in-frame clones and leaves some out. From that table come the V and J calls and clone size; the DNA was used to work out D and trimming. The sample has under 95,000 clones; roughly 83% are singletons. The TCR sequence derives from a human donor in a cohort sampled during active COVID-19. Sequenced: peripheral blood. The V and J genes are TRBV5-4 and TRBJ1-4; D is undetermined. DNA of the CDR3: TGTGCCAGCAGCTTCCCCGGGAGTGAAAAACTGTTTTTT. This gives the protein CASSFPGSEKLFF.